This T cell receptor beta chain comes out of a study of CD8 T cells in Susac syndrome. This CDR3 has 14 amino acids. Germline assignment: CDR1 SGHTA and CDR2 FQGNSA. Trimming cost V 4 bases and J 5 bases, with 14 bases left between them. With random hexamers, 0.5 to 1 ug RNA was reverse transcribed. An immunoSEQ multiplex PCR amplified TCR beta CDR3 over 54 Vbeta and 13 Jbeta. Each CDR3 protein gets one entry after TCRdb re-called the immunoSEQ multiplex PCR reads with MiXCR. The sample shows around 200,000 distinct CDR3 sequences, about 95% of them seen only once. Sequencing targeted TCR beta in blood CD8+ and CD4+ T cells. The authors negatively isolated CD8+ and CD4+ T cells and FACS-enriched TEMRA cells.

The receptor's source is a human donor with multiple sclerosis. V is TRBV7-2 and J is TRBJ2-5; either TRBD1 or TRBD2 may supply D (5 bases each). The sequenced sample consisted of CD4+ T cells from PBMCs. CDR3: CASSSTGAWETQYF. CDR3 nucleotide sequence: TGTGCCAGCAGCTCCACCGGGGCCTGGGAGACCCAGTACTTC.